Below, 10 T cell receptor beta chains from the same sample are listed, as sequenced in a study of blood T cell repertoires in COVID-19. Profiling relied on immunoSEQ multiplex PCR, and the TCRdb table lists in-frame clones only, not all of them. The sample has about 200,000 clones, more than 75% seen once. Material for sequencing was peripheral blood. The receptors shown here come from a man aged 40-55 years with active or convalescent COVID-19.

The chain carries TRBV6-4 and TRBJ2-3; D gene unclear. Germline V gene sequence: CDR1 MRHNA, CDR2 SNTAGT. V lost 6 bases and J lost 0, with 13 bases in between. The CDR3 extends over 15 amino acids. The CDR3 nucleotides read TGTGCCAGCAGATTAGGCGGAGCGAGCACAGATACGCAGTATTTT. Its protein product is CASRLGGASTDTQYF.

The chain links TRBV4-1 to TRBJ2-1; 7 positions agree with TRBD1. The CDR3 is 16 amino acids. Germline V gene lookup returns CDR1 MGHRA and CDR2 YSYEKL. V lost 3 bases and J lost 3; bases outside the gene matches: 8. Written as DNA, the CDR3 is TGCGCCAGCAGCCAGCCGGGGACAGCGAGCTACAATGAGCAGTTCTTC. Its protein is CASSQPGTASYNEQFF.

This clone has only a few counts. This chain links TRBV19 with TRBJ1-4, with D possibly TRBD1 on 6 matching bases. The CDR3 length is 13 residues. Trimming cost V 5 bases and J 7 bases, with 11 bases left between them. CDR1 LNHDA and CDR2 SQIVND come from the germline V gene (reference sequence). The CDR3 here is CASSGQKSEKLFF. The CDR3 bases are TGTGCCAGTAGTGGACAGAAAAGTGAAAAACTGTTTTTT. Using reference TRBV19 and TRBJ1-4 for the parts outside the CDR3, the full variable domain is DGGITQSPKYLFRKEGQNVTLSCEQNLNHDAMYWYRQDPGQGLRLIYYSQIVNDFQKGDIAEGYSVSREKKESFPLTVTSAQKNPTAFYLCASSGQKSEKLFFGSGTQLSVL.

The chain uses TRBV19 and TRBJ2-5; TRBD2 agrees at 11 bases. J lost 4 bases, V lost 6 bases, and 19 bases had no gene match. Germline lookup yields CDR1 LNHDA and CDR2 SQIVND (reference sequence). The CDR3 contains 19 residues. CDR3 protein: CASSQTGLAGAGRRETQYF. The CDR3 DNA reads TGTGCCAGTAGCCAGACCGGACTAGCGGGCGCCGGTAGGCGAGAGACCCAGTACTTC.

The chain combines TRBV5-1 with TRBJ2-7, with 9 bases matching TRBD1. The CDR3 loop spans 16 amino acids. V gave up 3 bases and J gave up 2 bases; unmatched junction bases: 9. In germline, CDR1 is SGHRS, CDR2 YFSETQ. DNA of the CDR3: TGCGCCAGCAGCTACGGACAGGGGCTCTCGACCTACGAGCAGTACTTC. Translation: CASSYGQGLSTYEQYF.

This chain joins TRBV6-2 or TRBV6-3 and TRBJ1-1; TRBD1 might be the D (5 bases). The V gene's germline CDR1 is MNHEY and CDR2 SVGEGT. Trimming stripped 2 bases from V and 1 base from J, with 8 bases between. The CDR3 runs 14 residues. CDR3 coding DNA: TGTGCCAGCAGTTACGACAGTTCGAACACTGAAGCTTTCTTT. Protein sequence: CASSYDSSNTEAFF.

This chain links TRBV4-2 with TRBJ1-1; D gene uncertain. CDR3 length equals 13 residues. The germline CDR1 and CDR2 sequences are LGHNA and YNFKEQ. Trimming shortened V by 0 bases and J by 2 bases, and 4 bases separated the two germline ends. The CDR3 spells CASSQDSNTEAFF. The CDR3 DNA reads as TGTGCCAGCAGCCAAGATTCAAACACTGAAGCTTTCTTT.

The rearrangement links TRBV7-8 to TRBJ2-2; D is undetermined. The CDR3 is 16 residues long. Germline CDR1 is SGHVS and CDR2 is FQNEAQ. Trimming took 4 bases from V and 0 from J, leaving 12 bases between them. The CDR3 DNA is TGTGCCAGCAGCTGGAGTGGCGCTTCGAACACCGGGGAGCTGTTTTTT. Amino acids: CASSWSGASNTGELFF.

The V gene is TRBV5-1, the J gene TRBJ1-6, with D tentatively TRBD1 (6 bases). Trimming pared 4 bases from V and 7 bases from J, leaving 15 bases between. Looked up from germline, CDR1 is SGHRS and CDR2 is YFSETQ. The CDR3 extends over 15 amino acids. This CDR3 reads CASSASQGHNSPLHF. The CDR3 DNA sequence: TGCGCCAGCAGCGCCTCTCAGGGGCACAATTCACCCCTCCACTTT.

This sequence joins TRBV7-2 and TRBJ1-5; D is unresolved. Germline values: CDR1 SGHTA, CDR2 FQGNSA. V was clipped by 5 bases and J by 5 bases, with 16 bases between them. The CDR3 runs to 15 residues. CDR3 in amino acids: CASSRVARVDQPQHF. CDR3 DNA: TGTGCCAGCAGCCGGGTGGCACGGGTGGATCAGCCCCAGCATTTT.